This T cell receptor beta chain appears in the sequencing data of a study of vaccination effects on CD4 cells after COVID-19. Details on this clone: No antigen is known for it.

This CDR3 comprises 18 residues. V was pared by 1 base and J by 4 bases, with 13 bases of the junction left unmatched. CDR1 and CDR2 (germline): SGHRS, YFSETQ. Whole-study findings and limits: Late post-vaccination samples showed marked contraction of infection- and vaccine-induced clones.

Profiling relied on immunoSEQ multiplex PCR, and the TCRdb table lists in-frame clones only, not all of them. The profile shows 50,000 or so clones, over 50% of them singletons. CD4+ T cell isolation took place after about nine days of culture. Vaccine recipients, nucleocapsid antibody negative, had no prior SARS-CoV-2 infection. Half-medium replacement with IL-2 medium occurred on days 3 and 7. The chain joins TRBV5-1 to TRBJ1-1; TRBD1 matches 10 bases. The specimen was CD4+ T cells from PBMCs cultured without peptide, collected before COVID-19 vaccination. The receptor's source is a human donor who received a COVID-19 vaccine. CDR3 sequence (DNA): TGCGCCAGCAGCTTGAAAAGTTTAGGTGGGGACAGGGGCACTGAAGCTTTCTTT. Amino acid sequence: CASSLKSLGGDRGTEAFF.